A selection of T cell receptor beta chains follows, all from one sample in a study of blood T cell repertoires in COVID-19. Method: immunoSEQ multiplex PCR; TCRdb's copy keeps in-frame clones and lacks some. The repertoire has hundreds of thousands of clones, 80% to 90% of them found once; the top ten carry 1.4%. The sample taken for sequencing was peripheral blood. These receptors came from a woman in her 30s with active or convalescent COVID-19. Both conserved end residues are part of each CDR3. D genes are given only for firm matches. Rows give clone size only sometimes, using once, few, many, or a class for an expanded clone.

J gene: TRBJ1-1
V gene: TRBV30
clone size: -
CDR3 length: 14
D gene: TRBD1
CDR3 DNA: TGTGCCTGGAGTCTGGGGACAGGCCACACTGAAGCTTTCTTT
CDR3 protein: CAWSLGTGHTEAFF

J gene: TRBJ2-7
V gene: TRBV7-9
clone size: -
CDR3 length: 16
D gene: TRBD2
CDR3 DNA: TGTGCCAGCCGTTCAGATCACAGCGGGAGCCTTTACGAGCAGTACTTC
CDR3 protein: CASRSDHSGSLYEQYF

J gene: TRBJ2-2
V gene: TRBV19
clone size: -
CDR3 length: 16
D gene: TRBD1
CDR3 DNA: TGTGCCAGTAGTATTCCGGGACAGTACCGTCCCGGGGAGCTGTTTTTT
CDR3 protein: CASSIPGQYRPGELFF

J gene: TRBJ1-1
V gene: TRBV19
clone size: -
CDR3 length: 15
D gene: -
CDR3 DNA: TGTGCCAGTAGTAGCCACTACGGGGAAAACACTGAAGCTTTCTTT
CDR3 protein: CASSSHYGENTEAFF

J gene: TRBJ1-1
V gene: TRBV27
clone size: -
CDR3 length: 15
D gene: -
CDR3 DNA: TGTGCCAGCAGTACCCTAGGAGGTTTGAACACTGAAGCTTTCTTT
CDR3 protein: CASSTLGGLNTEAFF

J gene: TRBJ2-5
V gene: TRBV6-5
clone size: -
CDR3 length: 14
D gene: -
CDR3 DNA: TGTGCCAGCAGCCAGACAGGCTGGATTGAGACCCAGTACTTC
CDR3 protein: CASSQTGWIETQYF

J gene: TRBJ1-2
V gene: TRBV9
clone size: -
CDR3 length: 14
D gene: TRBD1
CDR3 DNA: TGTGCCAGCAGCGCCCCCGGGACAGTCTATGGCTACACCTTC
CDR3 protein: CASSAPGTVYGYTF

J gene: TRBJ2-7
V gene: TRBV5-1
clone size: few
CDR3 length: 16
D gene: -
CDR3 DNA: TGCGCCAGCAGCTTGGGTAGCGCCGATTTCTCCTACGAGCAGTACTTC
CDR3 protein: CASSLGSADFSYEQYF

J gene: TRBJ1-4
V gene: TRBV25-1
clone size: -
CDR3 length: 16
D gene: -
CDR3 DNA: TGTGCCAGCAGCTTGTGGGCGGGGGGCGGAGATGAAAAACTGTTTTTT
CDR3 protein: CASSLWAGGGDEKLFF

J gene: TRBJ1-1
V gene: TRBV10-3
clone size: -
CDR3 length: 14
D gene: TRBD1
CDR3 DNA: TGTGCCATCAGTGAGCCGGACAGGGGCGCTGAAGCTTTCTTT
CDR3 protein: CAISEPDRGAEAFF

J gene: TRBJ1-2
V gene: TRBV27
clone size: -
CDR3 length: 15
D gene: TRBD1
CDR3 DNA: TGTGCCAGCAGTTTAACCCGGACAGGGAACTATGGCTACACCTTC
CDR3 protein: CASSLTRTGNYGYTF

J gene: TRBJ1-6
V gene: TRBV6-5
clone size: once
CDR3 length: 11
D gene: -
CDR3 DNA: TGTGCCAGCGAGGGGGATTCACCCCTCCACTTT
CDR3 protein: CASEGDSPLHF

J gene: TRBJ1-1
V gene: TRBV30
clone size: few
CDR3 length: 13
D gene: -
CDR3 DNA: TGTGCCTGGAGAGATACAGGTGACACTGAAGCTTTCTTT
CDR3 protein: CAWRDTGDTEAFF

J gene: TRBJ2-1
V gene: TRBV7-9
clone size: -
CDR3 length: 15
D gene: -
CDR3 DNA: TGTGCCAGCAGCAGCCGGAGGGGAGAGTACAATGAGCAGTTCTTC
CDR3 protein: CASSSRRGEYNEQFF

J gene: TRBJ1-1
V gene: TRBV5-4
clone size: -
CDR3 length: 13
D gene: -
CDR3 DNA: TGTGCCAGCAGTTGGGGGCTTTCGGCTGAAGCTTTCTTT
CDR3 protein: CASSWGLSAEAFF

J gene: TRBJ2-5
V gene: TRBV15
clone size: -
CDR3 length: 17
D gene: TRBD2
CDR3 DNA: TGTGCCACCAGCAGAGATAACGGGGGGACCCTGCAAGAGACCCAGTACTTC
CDR3 protein: CATSRDNGGTLQETQYF

J gene: TRBJ2-7
V gene: TRBV4-1
clone size: -
CDR3 length: 16
D gene: -
CDR3 DNA: TGCGCCAGCAGCCATTACCAGGGGATAAGAACCTACGAGCAGTACTTC
CDR3 protein: CASSHYQGIRTYEQYF

J gene: TRBJ2-1
V gene: TRBV11-2
clone size: -
CDR3 length: 18
D gene: TRBD2
CDR3 DNA: TGTGCCAGCAGCTTAGATTCGGCTAGCGGGTCCCCCTACAATGAGCAGTTCTTC
CDR3 protein: CASSLDSASGSPYNEQFF

J gene: TRBJ1-2
V gene: TRBV27
clone size: -
CDR3 length: 14
D gene: TRBD1
CDR3 DNA: TGTGCCAGCAGTCTACAGGGGGCGGGCTATGGCTACACCTTC
CDR3 protein: CASSLQGAGYGYTF

J gene: TRBJ2-2
V gene: TRBV18
clone size: -
CDR3 length: 17
D gene: TRBD2
CDR3 DNA: TGTGCCAGCTCACCCCCGGCTAGCGGGCTAAACACCGGGGAGCTGTTTTTT
CDR3 protein: CASSPPASGLNTGELFF

J gene: TRBJ1-4
V gene: TRBV7-6
clone size: few
CDR3 length: 14
D gene: -
CDR3 DNA: TGTGCCAGCACCGAGGTCGTGCAGGGTGAAAAACTGTTTTTT
CDR3 protein: CASTEVVQGEKLFF

J gene: TRBJ2-1
V gene: TRBV5-1
clone size: -
CDR3 length: 13
D gene: -
CDR3 DNA: TGCGCCAGCAGCTTCGGACAGAGCGGTGAGCAGTTCTTC
CDR3 protein: CASSFGQSGEQFF

J gene: TRBJ1-1
V gene: TRBV19
clone size: -
CDR3 length: 13
D gene: -
CDR3 DNA: TGTGCCAGTAGTAGGGGCGAGAACACTGAAGCTTTCTTT
CDR3 protein: CASSRGENTEAFF

J gene: TRBJ1-1
V gene: TRBV5-4
clone size: -
CDR3 length: 14
D gene: TRBD1
CDR3 DNA: TGTGCCAGCAGCGTCCTACAGGGGGGGGAGAAAGCTTTCTTT
CDR3 protein: CASSVLQGGEKAFF

J gene: TRBJ1-1
V gene: TRBV27
clone size: -
CDR3 length: 14
D gene: -
CDR3 DNA: TGTGCCAGCGCCCCCTTTGGAGGGAACACTGAAGCTTTCTTT
CDR3 protein: CASAPFGGNTEAFF

J gene: TRBJ2-1
V gene: TRBV19
clone size: -
CDR3 length: 12
D gene: -
CDR3 DNA: TGTGCCAGTAGTATAGACCTTTTTGAGCAGTTCTTC
CDR3 protein: CASSIDLFEQFF

J gene: TRBJ2-4
V gene: TRBV7-9
clone size: -
CDR3 length: 15
D gene: TRBD2
CDR3 DNA: TGTGCCAGCAGCTTACTAGCGGAGCCGGGGGACATTCAGTACTTC
CDR3 protein: CASSLLAEPGDIQYF

J gene: TRBJ2-7
V gene: TRBV6-5
clone size: -
CDR3 length: 13
D gene: TRBD2
CDR3 DNA: TGTGCCAGCCGGGGGGGGAACTCCTACGAGCAGTACTTC
CDR3 protein: CASRGGNSYEQYF

J gene: TRBJ2-1
V gene: TRBV11-2
clone size: -
CDR3 length: 17
D gene: TRBD2
CDR3 DNA: TGTGCCAGCAGCTTAGTTCGACTAGCTAGCCCCTCGGGTGAGCAGTTCTTC
CDR3 protein: CASSLVRLASPSGEQFF

J gene: TRBJ2-1
V gene: TRBV5-1
clone size: -
CDR3 length: 15
D gene: TRBD2
CDR3 DNA: TGCGCCAGCAGCCGGGGACTAGCGGAGTACAATGAGCAGTTCTTC
CDR3 protein: CASSRGLAEYNEQFF

J gene: TRBJ1-5
V gene: TRBV18
clone size: -
CDR3 length: 13
D gene: -
CDR3 DNA: TGTGCCAGCTCAACTCACCTAGATCAGCCCCAGCATTTT
CDR3 protein: CASSTHLDQPQHF

J gene: TRBJ2-7
V gene: TRBV5-6
clone size: -
CDR3 length: 19
D gene: -
CDR3 DNA: TGTGCCAGCAGCTTTTCGTCTCCAGTCTTGGGGGGAACTACCTACGAGCAGTACTTC
CDR3 protein: CASSFSSPVLGGTTYEQYF

J gene: TRBJ1-2
V gene: TRBV19
clone size: -
CDR3 length: 14
D gene: -
CDR3 DNA: TGTGCCAGTAGTATCCCGCCTACGAACTATGGCTACACCTTC
CDR3 protein: CASSIPPTNYGYTF

J gene: TRBJ2-7
V gene: TRBV18
clone size: -
CDR3 length: 14
D gene: TRBD1
CDR3 DNA: TGTGCCAGCTCACTGACAGGGGACTCCTACGAGCAGTACTTC
CDR3 protein: CASSLTGDSYEQYF

J gene: TRBJ1-2
V gene: TRBV6-5
clone size: -
CDR3 length: 15
D gene: -
CDR3 DNA: TGTGCCAGCAGTTACTCAACGGGTACTCGATATGGCTACACCTTC
CDR3 protein: CASSYSTGTRYGYTF

J gene: TRBJ2-7
V gene: TRBV27
clone size: -
CDR3 length: 14
D gene: -
CDR3 DNA: TGTGCCAGCAGTTCCCCCATCAACTACCACGAGCAGTACTTC
CDR3 protein: CASSSPINYHEQYF

J gene: TRBJ2-2
V gene: TRBV7-6
clone size: -
CDR3 length: 14
D gene: -
CDR3 DNA: TGTGCCAGCAGTCAAGGGACAAACACCGGGGAGCTGTTTTTT
CDR3 protein: CASSQGTNTGELFF

J gene: TRBJ2-1
V gene: TRBV19
clone size: -
CDR3 length: 14
D gene: TRBD2
CDR3 DNA: TGTGCCAGTAGTATGACTAGCGGATACAATGAGCAGTTCTTC
CDR3 protein: CASSMTSGYNEQFF

J gene: TRBJ2-3
V gene: TRBV7-8
clone size: -
CDR3 length: 17
D gene: TRBD2
CDR3 DNA: TGTGCCAGCAGCCCTCTTAGTCGTGCGGGGGAAAGAGATACGCAGTATTTT
CDR3 protein: CASSPLSRAGERDTQYF

J gene: TRBJ2-7
V gene: TRBV11-2
clone size: -
CDR3 length: 15
D gene: -
CDR3 DNA: TGTGCCAGCAGCTTAGATCTCGGGAGCTCCTACGAGCAGTACTTC
CDR3 protein: CASSLDLGSSYEQYF

J gene: TRBJ2-5
V gene: TRBV18
clone size: -
CDR3 length: 13
D gene: -
CDR3 DNA: TGTGCCAGTGCGAGGGGACATAGAGAGACCCAGTACTTC
CDR3 protein: CASARGHRETQYF

J gene: TRBJ2-3
V gene: TRBV7-8
clone size: -
CDR3 length: 17
D gene: TRBD2
CDR3 DNA: TGTGCCAGCAGCCTAGGACTAGCGGGGGGGTCGTCAGATACGCAGTATTTT
CDR3 protein: CASSLGLAGGSSDTQYF

J gene: TRBJ1-1
V gene: TRBV27
clone size: once
CDR3 length: 13
D gene: -
CDR3 DNA: TGTGCCAGCAGTATTAATAGAAACACTGAAGCTTTCTTT
CDR3 protein: CASSINRNTEAFF